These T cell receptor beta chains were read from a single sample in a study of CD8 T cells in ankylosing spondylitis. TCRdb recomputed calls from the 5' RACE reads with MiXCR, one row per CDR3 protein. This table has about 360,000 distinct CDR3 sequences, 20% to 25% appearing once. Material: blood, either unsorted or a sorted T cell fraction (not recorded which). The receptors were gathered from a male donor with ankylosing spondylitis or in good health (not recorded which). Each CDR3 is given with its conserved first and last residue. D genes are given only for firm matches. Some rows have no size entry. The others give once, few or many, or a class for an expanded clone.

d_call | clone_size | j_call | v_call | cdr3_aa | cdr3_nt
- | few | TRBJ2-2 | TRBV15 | CATSRDFERELFF | TGTGCCACCAGCAGAGATTTCGAGCGGGAGCTGTTTTTT
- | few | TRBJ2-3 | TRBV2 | CASSDETGTSTDTQYF | TGTGCCAGCAGTGACGAAACCGGGACTAGCACAGATACGCAGTATTTT
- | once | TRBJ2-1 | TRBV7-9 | CASSLALGRTGEQFF | TGTGCCAGCAGCTTAGCGCTCGGCAGAACCGGTGAGCAGTTCTTC
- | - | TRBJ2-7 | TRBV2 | CASSEGGGLTYEQYF | TGTGCCAGCAGTGAAGGAGGTGGATTAACCTACGAGCAGTACTTC
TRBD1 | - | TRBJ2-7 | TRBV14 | CASSQNKLRDRGEQYF | TGTGCCAGCAGCCAAAACAAGCTCCGGGACAGGGGTGAGCAGTACTTC
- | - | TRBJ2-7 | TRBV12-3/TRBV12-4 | CASSSARAYEQYF | TGTGCCAGCAGTAGCGCCAGGGCGTACGAGCAGTACTTC
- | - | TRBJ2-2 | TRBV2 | CASSPGPPGAGELFF | TGTGCCAGCAGTCCGGGTCCCCCAGGGGCCGGGGAGCTGTTTTTT
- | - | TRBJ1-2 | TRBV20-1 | CSAILIRGPDYGYTF | TGCAGTGCTATACTTATTCGGGGGCCGGACTATGGCTACACCTTC
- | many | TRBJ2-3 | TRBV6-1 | CASSTGTISTDTQYF | TGTGCCAGCAGTACCGGGACAATAAGCACAGATACGCAGTATTTT
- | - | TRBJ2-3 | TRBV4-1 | CASSQAASISIRADTQYF | TGCGCCAGCAGCCAAGCCGCGTCTATTTCTATTCGTGCAGATACGCAGTATTTT
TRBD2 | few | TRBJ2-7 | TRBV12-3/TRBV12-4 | CASSLVGLAWEQYF | TGTGCCAGCAGTTTAGTGGGACTAGCGTGGGAGCAGTACTTC
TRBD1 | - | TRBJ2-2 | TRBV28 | CASSDGDSNTGELFF | TGTGCCAGCAGCGACGGGGACAGTAACACCGGGGAGCTGTTTTTT
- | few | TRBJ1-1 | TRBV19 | CASRGVLTEAFF | TGTGCCAGTAGGGGGGTCCTCACTGAAGCTTTCTTT
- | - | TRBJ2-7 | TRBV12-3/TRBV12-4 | CASSLSGRGGYEQYF | TGTGCCAGCAGTTTATCTGGCAGGGGTGGCTACGAGCAGTACTTC
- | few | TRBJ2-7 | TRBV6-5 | CASSYYLGADEQYF | TGTGCCAGCAGTTACTATCTGGGGGCGGATGAGCAGTACTTC
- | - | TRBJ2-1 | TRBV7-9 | CASSFSGYDEQFF | TGTGCCAGCAGCTTTTCAGGGTACGATGAGCAGTTCTTC
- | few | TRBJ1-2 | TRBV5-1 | CASSLGDTIYGYTF | TGCGCCAGCAGCTTGGGGGACACAATCTATGGCTACACCTTC
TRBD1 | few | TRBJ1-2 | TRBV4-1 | CASRATGADGYTF | TGCGCCAGCAGGGCGACAGGGGCGGATGGCTACACCTTC
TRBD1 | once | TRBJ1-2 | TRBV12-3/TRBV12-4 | CASSPGTGGITSYGYTF | TGTGCCAGCAGCCCCGGGACAGGGGGGATAACGAGCTATGGCTACACCTTC
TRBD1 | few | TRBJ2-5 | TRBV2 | CASSGEERGPLETQYF | TGTGCCAGCAGCGGAGAGGAAAGGGGGCCCCTCGAGACCCAGTACTTC
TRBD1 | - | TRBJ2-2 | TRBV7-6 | CASRPGTGATGELFF | TGTGCCAGCAGACCTGGGACAGGGGCCACCGGGGAGCTGTTTTTT
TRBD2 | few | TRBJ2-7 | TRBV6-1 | CAIRGGGGFEQYF | TGTGCCATCCGCGGCGGGGGAGGGTTCGAGCAGTACTTC
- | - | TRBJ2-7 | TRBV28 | CASTPVYGLIEQYF | TGTGCCAGCACCCCTGTTTACGGTTTAATCGAGCAGTACTTC
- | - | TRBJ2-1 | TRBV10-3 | CAISESPEAYNEQFF | TGTGCCATCAGTGAGTCCCCGGAGGCGTACAATGAGCAGTTCTTC
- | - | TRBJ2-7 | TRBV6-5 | CASSYRGAYEQYF | TGTGCCAGCAGTTACCGGGGTGCCTACGAGCAGTACTTC
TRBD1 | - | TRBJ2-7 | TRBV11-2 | CASSFLTGEEQYF | TGTGCCAGCAGCTTCCTAACAGGGGAAGAGCAGTACTTC
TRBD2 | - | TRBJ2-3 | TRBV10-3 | CATTGLVTDTQYF | TGTGCCACCACGGGACTAGTTACAGATACGCAGTATTTT
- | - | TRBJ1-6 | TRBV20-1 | CSARDRSSLNSPLHF | TGCAGTGCCCGAGACAGGTCTAGCCTTAATTCACCCCTCCACTTT
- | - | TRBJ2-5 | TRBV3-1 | CASSHFRLGETQYF | TGTGCCAGCAGCCATTTTCGTTTAGGAGAGACCCAGTACTTC
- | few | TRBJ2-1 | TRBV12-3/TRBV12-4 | CASSPGIRNEQFF | TGTGCCAGCAGTCCCGGGATTCGGAATGAGCAGTTCTTC
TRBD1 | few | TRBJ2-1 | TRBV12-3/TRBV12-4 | CASSFWDSDNEQFF | TGTGCCAGCAGTTTTTGGGACAGTGACAATGAGCAGTTCTTC
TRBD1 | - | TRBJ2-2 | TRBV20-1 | CSAGLRDRVSDTGELFF | TGCAGTGCTGGCCTCCGGGACAGGGTATCCGACACCGGGGAGCTGTTTTTT
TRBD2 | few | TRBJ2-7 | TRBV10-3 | CAIRGDASYEQYF | TGTGCCATCCGGGGGGACGCCTCCTACGAGCAGTACTTC
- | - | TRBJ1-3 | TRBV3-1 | CASSRSSGSGNTIYF | TGTGCCAGCAGCCGATCCTCAGGGTCGGGAAACACCATATATTTT
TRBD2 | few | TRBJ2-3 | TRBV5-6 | CASSPGGLATLDTQYF | TGTGCCAGCAGCCCGGGGGGACTAGCCACCCTAGATACGCAGTATTTT
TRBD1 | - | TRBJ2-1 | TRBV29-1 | CSAWTGVGGEQFF | TGCAGCGCATGGACAGGGGTGGGTGGTGAGCAGTTCTTC
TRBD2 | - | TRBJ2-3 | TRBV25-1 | CASSESTSVTDTQYF | TGTGCCAGCAGTGAGTCAACTAGCGTCACAGATACGCAGTATTTT
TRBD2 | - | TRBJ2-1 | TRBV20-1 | CSAREGLVWSNEQFF | TGCAGTGCTAGAGAGGGACTAGTTTGGAGCAATGAGCAGTTCTTC
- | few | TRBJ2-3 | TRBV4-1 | CASSQVWGTDTQYF | TGCGCCAGCAGCCAAGTCTGGGGGACAGATACGCAGTATTTT
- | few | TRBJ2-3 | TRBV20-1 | CSARDEEGTGVLDTQYF | TGCAGTGCTAGAGATGAGGAGGGGACGGGAGTTTTAGATACGCAGTATTTT
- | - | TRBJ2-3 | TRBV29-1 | CSVPMGLGAQYF | TGCAGCGTCCCCATGGGCCTCGGCGCGCAGTATTTT
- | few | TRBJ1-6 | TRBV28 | CASSFNLAGSPLHF | TGTGCCAGCAGTTTCAACTTAGCGGGCTCACCCCTCCACTTT
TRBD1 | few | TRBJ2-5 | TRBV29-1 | CSYDRGRASGQETQYF | TGCAGCTACGACAGGGGGCGCGCTAGCGGGCAAGAGACCCAGTACTTC
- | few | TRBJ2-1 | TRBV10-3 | CATSAGRYNEQFF | TGTGCCACATCGGCAGGCCGATACAATGAGCAGTTCTTC
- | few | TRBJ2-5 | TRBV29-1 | CSSRTRYQETQYF | TGCAGCTCCCGCACCAGGTACCAAGAGACCCAGTACTTC
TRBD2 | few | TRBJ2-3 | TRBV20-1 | CSATFTSGGAPTDTQYF | TGCAGTGCGACCTTCACTAGCGGGGGGGCTCCCACAGATACGCAGTATTTT
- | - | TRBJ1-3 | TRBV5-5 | CASSFAGLLGDTIYF | TGTGCCAGCAGCTTCGCGGGACTTCTGGGGGACACCATATATTTT
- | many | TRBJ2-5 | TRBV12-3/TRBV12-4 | CAIGQSQETQYF | TGTGCCATCGGACAGTCTCAAGAGACCCAGTACTTC
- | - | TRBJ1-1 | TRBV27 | CASSAYPLAGTNTEAFF | TGTGCCAGCAGTGCCTACCCCCTGGCAGGAACGAACACTGAAGCTTTCTTT
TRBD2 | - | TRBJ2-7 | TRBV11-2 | CASSWSGTPGIEQYF | TGTGCCAGCAGCTGGAGCGGGACCCCAGGGATCGAGCAGTACTTC
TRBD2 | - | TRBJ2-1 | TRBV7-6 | CASTPRGAGGNEQFF | TGTGCCAGTACGCCTAGGGGAGCGGGGGGAAATGAGCAGTTCTTC
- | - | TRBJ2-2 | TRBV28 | CASSLFLRDTGELFF | TGTGCCAGCAGTTTATTCCTGAGGGACACCGGGGAGCTGTTTTTT
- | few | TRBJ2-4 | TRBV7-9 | CASMGAKNIQYF | TGTGCCAGCATGGGAGCCAAAAACATTCAGTACTTC
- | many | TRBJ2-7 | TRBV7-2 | CASSSPSESYEQYF | TGTGCCAGCAGCTCCCCTTCAGAGTCCTACGAGCAGTACTTC
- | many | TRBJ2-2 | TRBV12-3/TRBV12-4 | CASSLRGTGELFF | TGTGCCAGCAGTTTACGAGGGACCGGGGAGCTGTTTTTT